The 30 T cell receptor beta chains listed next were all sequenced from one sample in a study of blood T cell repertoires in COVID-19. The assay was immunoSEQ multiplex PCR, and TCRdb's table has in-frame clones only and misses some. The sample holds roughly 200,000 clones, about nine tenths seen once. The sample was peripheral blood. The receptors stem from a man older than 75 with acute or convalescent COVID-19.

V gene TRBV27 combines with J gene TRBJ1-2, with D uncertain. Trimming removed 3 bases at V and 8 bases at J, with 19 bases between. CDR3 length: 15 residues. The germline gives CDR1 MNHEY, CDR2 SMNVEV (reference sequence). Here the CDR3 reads CASSFRQGSPAGYTF. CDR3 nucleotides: TGTGCCAGCAGTTTTAGACAAGGCTCTCCCGCGGGCTACACCTTC.

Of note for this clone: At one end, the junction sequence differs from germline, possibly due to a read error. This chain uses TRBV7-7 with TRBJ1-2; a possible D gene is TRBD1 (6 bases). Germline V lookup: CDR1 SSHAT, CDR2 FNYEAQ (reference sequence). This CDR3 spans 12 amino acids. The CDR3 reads CASSSRGGGYTF. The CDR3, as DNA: TGTGCTAGCAGCTCCCGTGGGGGCGGCTACACCTTC. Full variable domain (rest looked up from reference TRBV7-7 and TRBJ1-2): GAGVSQSPRYKVTKRGQDVTLRCDPISSHATLYWYQQALGQGPEFLTYFNYEAQPDKSGLPSDRFSAERPEGSISTLTIQRTEQRDSAMYRCASSSRGGGYTFGSGTRLTVV.

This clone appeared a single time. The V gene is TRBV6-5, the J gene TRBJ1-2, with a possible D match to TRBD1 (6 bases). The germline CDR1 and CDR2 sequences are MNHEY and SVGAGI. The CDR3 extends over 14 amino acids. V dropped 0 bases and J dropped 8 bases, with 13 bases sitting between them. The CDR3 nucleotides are TGTGCCAGCAGTTACTCGTCAGGGGAAGAAGGCTACACCTTC. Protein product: CASSYSSGEEGYTF.

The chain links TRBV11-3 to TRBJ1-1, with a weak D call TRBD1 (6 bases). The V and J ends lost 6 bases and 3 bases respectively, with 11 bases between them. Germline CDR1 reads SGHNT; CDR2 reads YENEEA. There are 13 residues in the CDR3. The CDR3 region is CASSLNRDTEAFF. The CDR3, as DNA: TGTGCCAGCAGTCTTAACAGGGACACTGAAGCTTTCTTT.

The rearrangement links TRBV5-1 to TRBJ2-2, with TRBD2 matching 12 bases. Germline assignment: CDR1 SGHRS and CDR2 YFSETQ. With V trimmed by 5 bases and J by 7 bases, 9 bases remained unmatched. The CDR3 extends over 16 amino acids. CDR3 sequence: CASRSYLAGGSGELFF. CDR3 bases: TGCGCCAGCAGATCGTATCTAGCGGGAGGGAGCGGGGAGCTGTTTTTT.

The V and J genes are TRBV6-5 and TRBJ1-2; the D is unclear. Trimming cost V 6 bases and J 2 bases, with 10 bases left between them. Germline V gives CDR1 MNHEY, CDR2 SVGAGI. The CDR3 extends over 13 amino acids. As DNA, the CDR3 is TGTGCCAGCAGAACCAGGTCCAACTATGGCTACACCTTC. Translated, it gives CASRTRSNYGYTF.

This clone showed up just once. In DNA, the CDR3 is TGCGCCAGCAGCCAAGATCGCCTAGCGGTTACAGATACGCAGTATTTT. Translating gives CASSQDRLAVTDTQYF. This chain connects TRBV4-1 to TRBJ2-3; TRBD2 matches at 7 bases. Trimming took 0 bases from V and 3 from J; bases not matched to a gene: 6. Germline CDR1 MGHRA, CDR2 YSYEKL. The CDR3 length is 16 residues.

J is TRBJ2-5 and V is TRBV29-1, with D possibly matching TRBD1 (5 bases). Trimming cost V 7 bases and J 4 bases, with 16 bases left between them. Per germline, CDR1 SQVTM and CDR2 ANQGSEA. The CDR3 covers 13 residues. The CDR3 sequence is CSANPGQGETQYF. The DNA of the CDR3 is TGCAGCGCTAATCCGGGCCAGGGAGAGACCCAGTACTTC.

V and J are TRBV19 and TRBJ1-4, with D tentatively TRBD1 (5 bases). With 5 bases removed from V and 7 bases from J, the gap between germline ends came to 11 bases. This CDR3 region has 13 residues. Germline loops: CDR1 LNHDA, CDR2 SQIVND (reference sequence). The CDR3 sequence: CASSHNGGEKLFF. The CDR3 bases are TGTGCCAGTAGTCACAACGGGGGTGAAAAACTGTTTTTT.

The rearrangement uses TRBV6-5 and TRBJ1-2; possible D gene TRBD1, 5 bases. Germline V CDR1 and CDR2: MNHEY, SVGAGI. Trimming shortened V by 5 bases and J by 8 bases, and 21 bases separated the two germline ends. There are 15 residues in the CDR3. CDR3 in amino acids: CASSPQQGTAYGYTF. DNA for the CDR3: TGTGCCAGCAGTCCGCAGCAGGGCACCGCCTACGGCTACACCTTC.

The CDR3 bases are TGTGCCAGCAGCTTACGGGCAGGACCGACGGGACTACCGAGGAATGAGCAGTTCTTC. It is translated as CASSLRAGPTGLPRNEQFF. The rearrangement links TRBV7-6 to TRBJ2-1, with 7 nucleotides matching TRBD2. V lost 2 bases and J lost 7; bases outside the gene matches: 20. The CDR3 consists of 19 residues. From germline, CDR1 is SGHVS and CDR2 FNYEAQ. Combining the CDR3 with reference TRBV7-6 and TRBJ2-1 gives the whole variable domain GAGVSQSPRYKVTKRGQDVALRCDPISGHVSLYWYRQALGQGPEFLTYFNYEAQQDKSGLPNDRFSAERPEGSISTLTIQRTEQRDSAMYRCASSLRAGPTGLPRNEQFFGPGTRLTVL.

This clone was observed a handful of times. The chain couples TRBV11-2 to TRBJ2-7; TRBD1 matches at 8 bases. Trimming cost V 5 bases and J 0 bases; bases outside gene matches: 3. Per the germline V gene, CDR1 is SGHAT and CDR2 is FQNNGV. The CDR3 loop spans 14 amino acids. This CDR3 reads CASSPGTGSYEQYF. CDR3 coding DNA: TGTGCCAGCAGCCCGGGGACAGGCTCCTACGAGCAGTACTTC.

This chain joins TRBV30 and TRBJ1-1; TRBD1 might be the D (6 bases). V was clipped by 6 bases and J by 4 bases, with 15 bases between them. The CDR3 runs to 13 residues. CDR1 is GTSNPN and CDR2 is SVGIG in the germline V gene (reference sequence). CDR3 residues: CACPRGGSTEAFF. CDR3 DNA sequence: TGTGCCTGTCCGCGAGGGGGAAGCACTGAAGCTTTCTTT.

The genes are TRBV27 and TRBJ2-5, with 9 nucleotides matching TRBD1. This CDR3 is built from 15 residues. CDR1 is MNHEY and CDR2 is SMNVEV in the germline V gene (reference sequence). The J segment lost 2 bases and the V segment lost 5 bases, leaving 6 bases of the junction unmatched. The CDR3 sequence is CASSQRTGVQETQYF. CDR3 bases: TGTGCCAGCAGTCAGCGGACAGGGGTTCAAGAGACCCAGTACTTC.

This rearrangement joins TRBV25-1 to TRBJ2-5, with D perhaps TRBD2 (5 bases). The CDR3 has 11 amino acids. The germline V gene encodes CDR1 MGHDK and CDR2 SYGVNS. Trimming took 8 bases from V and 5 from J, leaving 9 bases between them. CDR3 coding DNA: TGTGCCAGCGGGAGCCGGGAGACCCAGTACTTC. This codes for CASGSRETQYF.

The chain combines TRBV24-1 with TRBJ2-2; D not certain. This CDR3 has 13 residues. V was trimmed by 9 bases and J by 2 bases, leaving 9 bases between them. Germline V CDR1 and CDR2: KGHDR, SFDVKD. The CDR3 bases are TGTGCCACCCTTAATAGCAACACCGGGGAGCTGTTTTTT. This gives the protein CATLNSNTGELFF.

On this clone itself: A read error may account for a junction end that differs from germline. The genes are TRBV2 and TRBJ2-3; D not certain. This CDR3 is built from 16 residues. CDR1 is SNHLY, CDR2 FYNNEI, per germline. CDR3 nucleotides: TGTGCCAGCAGGGAAGGGTTAGCCCTCGTCGCGTTTACGCAGTATTTT. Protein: CASREGLALVAFTQYF. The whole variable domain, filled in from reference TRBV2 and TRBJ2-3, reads EPEVTQTPSHQVTQMGQEVILRCVPISNHLYFYWYRQILGQKVEFLVSFYNNEISEKSEIFDDQFSVERPDGSNFTLKIRSTKLEDSAMYFCASREGLALVAFTQYFGPGTRLTVL.

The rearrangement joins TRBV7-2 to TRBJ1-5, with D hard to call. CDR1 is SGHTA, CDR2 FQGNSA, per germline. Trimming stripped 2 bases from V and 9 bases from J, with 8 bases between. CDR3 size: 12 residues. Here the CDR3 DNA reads TGTGCCAGCAGCTTACTCCCAGGGCCCCAGCATTTT. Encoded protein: CASSLLPGPQHF.

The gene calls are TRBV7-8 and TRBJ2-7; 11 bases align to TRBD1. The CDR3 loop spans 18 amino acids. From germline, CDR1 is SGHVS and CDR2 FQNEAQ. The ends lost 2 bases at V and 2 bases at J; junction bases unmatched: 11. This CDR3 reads CASSLRRTGGSFPYEQYF. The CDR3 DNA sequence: TGTGCCAGCAGCTTAAGGAGGACAGGGGGCTCTTTCCCCTACGAGCAGTACTTC.

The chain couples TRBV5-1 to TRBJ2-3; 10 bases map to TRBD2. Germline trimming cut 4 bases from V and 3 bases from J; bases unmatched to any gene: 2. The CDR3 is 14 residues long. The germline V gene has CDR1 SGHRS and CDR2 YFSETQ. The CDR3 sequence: CASSPSGRTDTQYF. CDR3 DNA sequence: TGCGCCAGCAGCCCTAGCGGGAGAACAGATACGCAGTATTTT.

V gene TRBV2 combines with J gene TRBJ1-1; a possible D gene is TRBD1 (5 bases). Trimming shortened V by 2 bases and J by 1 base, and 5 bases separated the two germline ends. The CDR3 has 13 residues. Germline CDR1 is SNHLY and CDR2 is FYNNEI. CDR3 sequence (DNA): TGTGCCAGCAGTGAACAGGGGAACACTGAAGCTTTCTTT. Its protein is CASSEQGNTEAFF.

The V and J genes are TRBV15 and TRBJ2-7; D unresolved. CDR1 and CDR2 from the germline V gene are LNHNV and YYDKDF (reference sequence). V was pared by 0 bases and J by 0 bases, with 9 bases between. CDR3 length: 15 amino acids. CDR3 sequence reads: CATSRDRSSSYEQYF. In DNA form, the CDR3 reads TGTGCCACCAGCAGAGATAGGAGTAGCTCCTACGAGCAGTACTTC.

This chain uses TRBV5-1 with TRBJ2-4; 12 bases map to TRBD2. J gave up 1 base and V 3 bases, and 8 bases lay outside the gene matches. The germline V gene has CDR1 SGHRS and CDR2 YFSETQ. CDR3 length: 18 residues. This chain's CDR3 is CASSSGLAGDGAKNIQYF. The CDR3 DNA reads TGCGCCAGCAGCTCGGGACTAGCGGGCGATGGGGCCAAAAACATTCAGTACTTC. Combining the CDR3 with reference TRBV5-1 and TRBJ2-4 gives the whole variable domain KAGVTQTPRYLIKTRGQQVTLSCSPISGHRSVSWYQQTPGQGLQFLFEYFSETQRNKGNFPGRFSGRQFSNSRSEMNVSTLELGDSALYLCASSSGLAGDGAKNIQYFGAGTRLSVL.

The CDR3 bases are TGTGCCATAAGCGGGAGCCCCCCCACAGATACGCAGTATTTT. This translates into CAISGSPPTDTQYF. V usage is TRBV10-3 and J usage is TRBJ2-3, with 8 bases that match TRBD2. Germline CDR1 is ENHRY and CDR2 is SYGVKD. The length of the CDR3 is 14 residues. Losses at the gene ends were 9 bases for V and 2 bases for J; bases not matched to a gene: 7.

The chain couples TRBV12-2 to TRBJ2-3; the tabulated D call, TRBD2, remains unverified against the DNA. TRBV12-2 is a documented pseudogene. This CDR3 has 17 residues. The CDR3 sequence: CASRPLGREPPPDTQYF. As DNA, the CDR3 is TGTGCAAGTCGCCCCCTGGGGCGGGAGCCCCCCCCAGATACGCAGTATTTT.

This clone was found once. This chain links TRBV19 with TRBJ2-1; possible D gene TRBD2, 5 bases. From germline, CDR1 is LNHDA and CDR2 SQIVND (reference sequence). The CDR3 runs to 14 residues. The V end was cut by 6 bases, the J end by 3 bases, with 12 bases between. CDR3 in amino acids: CASREAEGYNEQFF. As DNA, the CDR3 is TGTGCCAGTAGGGAAGCGGAAGGCTACAATGAGCAGTTCTTC.

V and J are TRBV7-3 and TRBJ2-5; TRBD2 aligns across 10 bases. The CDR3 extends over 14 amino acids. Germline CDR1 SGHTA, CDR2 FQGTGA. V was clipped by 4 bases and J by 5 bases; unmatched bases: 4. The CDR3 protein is CASSSLAGAETQYF. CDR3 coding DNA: TGTGCCAGCAGCTCCCTAGCGGGAGCGGAGACCCAGTACTTC. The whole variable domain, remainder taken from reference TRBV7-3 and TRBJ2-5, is GAGVSQTPSNKVTEKGKYVELRCDPISGHTALYWYRQSLGQGPEFLIYFQGTGAADDSGLPNDRFFAVRPEGSVSTLKIQRTERGDSAVYLCASSSLAGAETQYFGPGTRLLVL.

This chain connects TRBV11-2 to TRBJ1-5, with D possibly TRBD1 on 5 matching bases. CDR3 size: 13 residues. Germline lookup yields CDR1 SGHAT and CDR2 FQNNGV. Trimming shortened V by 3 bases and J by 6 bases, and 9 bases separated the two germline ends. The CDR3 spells CASSLDGGQPQHF. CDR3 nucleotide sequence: TGTGCCAGCAGCTTGGACGGGGGTCAGCCCCAGCATTTT.

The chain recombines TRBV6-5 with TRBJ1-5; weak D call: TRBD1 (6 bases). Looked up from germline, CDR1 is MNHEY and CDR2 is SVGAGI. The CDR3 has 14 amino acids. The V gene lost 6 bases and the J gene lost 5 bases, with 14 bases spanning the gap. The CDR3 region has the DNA TGTGCCAGCAGCTCCAGGGCAGGGGATCAGCCCCAGCATTTT. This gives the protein CASSSRAGDQPQHF.

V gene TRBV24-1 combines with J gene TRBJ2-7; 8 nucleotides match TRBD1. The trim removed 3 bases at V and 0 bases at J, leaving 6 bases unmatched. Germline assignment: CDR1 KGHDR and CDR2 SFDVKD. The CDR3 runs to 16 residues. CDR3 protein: CATSDPRDRSSYEQYV. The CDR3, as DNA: TGTGCCACCAGTGATCCCCGGGACAGGAGCTCCTACGAGCAGTACGTC.